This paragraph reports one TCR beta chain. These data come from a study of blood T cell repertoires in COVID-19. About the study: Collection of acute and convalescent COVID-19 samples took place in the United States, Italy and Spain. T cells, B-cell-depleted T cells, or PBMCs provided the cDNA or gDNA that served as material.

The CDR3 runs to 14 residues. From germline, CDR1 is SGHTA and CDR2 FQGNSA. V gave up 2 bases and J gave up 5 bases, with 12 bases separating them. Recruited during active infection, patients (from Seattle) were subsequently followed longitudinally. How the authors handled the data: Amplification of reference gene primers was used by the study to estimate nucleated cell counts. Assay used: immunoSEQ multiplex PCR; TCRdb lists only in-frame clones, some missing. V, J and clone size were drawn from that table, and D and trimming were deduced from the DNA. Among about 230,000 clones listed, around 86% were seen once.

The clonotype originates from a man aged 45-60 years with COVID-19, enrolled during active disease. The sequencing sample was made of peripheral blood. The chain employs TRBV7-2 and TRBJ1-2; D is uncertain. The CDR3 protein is CASSLPNGRYGYTF. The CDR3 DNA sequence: TGTGCCAGCAGCTTACCCAACGGGAGGTATGGCTACACCTTC.